The text below deals with one T cell receptor (beta chain). Its specificity is unknown. The germline gives CDR1 SEHNR, CDR2 FQNEAQ (reference sequence). Trimming at V came to 5 bases and at J to 4 bases, leaving 3 bases not matched to a gene. The CDR3 sequence is 13 residues long. The PCR made use of 60 Vbeta and 13 Jbeta primers. TCRdb's copy holds only in-frame clones and misses some; the assay was immunoSEQ multiplex PCR. The sample has 200,000 to 250,000 clones; 77% are singletons. This record belongs to a study of cytomegalovirus exposure and HLA in healthy donors. Study-wide results and limits: A few CMV-associated chains proved CMV antigen-specific in vitro.

The chain joins TRBV7-9 to TRBJ2-5; 8 bases are shared with TRBD2. The source of this sequence is a woman aged 55-70 years in good health and CMV-seropositive. What was sequenced was PBMCs. CDR3 DNA sequence: TGTGCCAGCAGCAGGGGACTAGGAGAGACCCAGTACTTC. This translates into CASSRGLGETQYF.